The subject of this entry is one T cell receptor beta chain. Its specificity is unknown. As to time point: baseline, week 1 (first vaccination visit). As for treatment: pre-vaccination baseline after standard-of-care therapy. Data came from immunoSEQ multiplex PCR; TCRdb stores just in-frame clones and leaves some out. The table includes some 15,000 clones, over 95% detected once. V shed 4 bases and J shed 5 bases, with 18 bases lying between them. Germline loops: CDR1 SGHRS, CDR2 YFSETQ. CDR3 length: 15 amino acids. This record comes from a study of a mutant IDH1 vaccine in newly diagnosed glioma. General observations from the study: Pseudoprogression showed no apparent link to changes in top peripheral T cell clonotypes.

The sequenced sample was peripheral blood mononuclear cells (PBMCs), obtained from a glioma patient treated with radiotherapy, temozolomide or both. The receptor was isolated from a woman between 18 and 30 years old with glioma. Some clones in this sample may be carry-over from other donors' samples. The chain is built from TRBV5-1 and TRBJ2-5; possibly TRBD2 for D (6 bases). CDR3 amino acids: CASSPGVGLAETQYF. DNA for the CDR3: TGCGCCAGCAGCCCGGGGGTAGGGTTAGCGGAGACCCAGTACTTC.